This paragraph reports one T cell receptor beta chain. The CDR3 runs to 14 residues. Germline V gene sequence: CDR1 SQVTM, CDR2 ANQGSEA. This record comes from a study of Graves' ophthalmopathy and Graves' hyperthyroidism. Amplification of TCR beta CDR3 regions used RNA transcripts. HTBI primers were used in a first-round RT-PCR, which preceded a second-round multiplex PCR. TCRdb reanalysed the multiplex PCR reads using MiXCR and keeps one entry per CDR3 protein. The sample lists a few hundred thousand distinct CDR3 sequences, under 45% occurring once. The chain joins TRBV29-1 to TRBJ1-1; 9 bases are shared with TRBD2. The closer fit of TRBJ2-1 to the DNA end suggests the J call may be wrong. This TCR came from an adult man with Graves' hyperthyroidism. Sequencing input: peripheral blood or thyroid tissue (not recorded which). The CDR3 bases are TGCAGCGTTGAAGGCGGGGGGGCGTACAATGAGCAGTTCTTC. Its translation: CSVEGGGAYNEQFF.